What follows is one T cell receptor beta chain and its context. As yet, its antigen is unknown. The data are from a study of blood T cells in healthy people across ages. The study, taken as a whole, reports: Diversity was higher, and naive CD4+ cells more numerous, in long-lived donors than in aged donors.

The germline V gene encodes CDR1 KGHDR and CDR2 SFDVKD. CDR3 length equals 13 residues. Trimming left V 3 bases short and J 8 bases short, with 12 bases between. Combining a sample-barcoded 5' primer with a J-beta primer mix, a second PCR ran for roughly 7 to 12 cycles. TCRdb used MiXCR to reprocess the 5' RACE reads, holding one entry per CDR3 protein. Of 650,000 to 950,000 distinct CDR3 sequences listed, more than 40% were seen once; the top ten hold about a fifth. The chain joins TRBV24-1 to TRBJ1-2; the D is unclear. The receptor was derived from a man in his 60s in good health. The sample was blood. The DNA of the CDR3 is TGTGCCACCAGTGATCCTTCGGCGGGGGGCTACACCTTC. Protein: CATSDPSAGGYTF.